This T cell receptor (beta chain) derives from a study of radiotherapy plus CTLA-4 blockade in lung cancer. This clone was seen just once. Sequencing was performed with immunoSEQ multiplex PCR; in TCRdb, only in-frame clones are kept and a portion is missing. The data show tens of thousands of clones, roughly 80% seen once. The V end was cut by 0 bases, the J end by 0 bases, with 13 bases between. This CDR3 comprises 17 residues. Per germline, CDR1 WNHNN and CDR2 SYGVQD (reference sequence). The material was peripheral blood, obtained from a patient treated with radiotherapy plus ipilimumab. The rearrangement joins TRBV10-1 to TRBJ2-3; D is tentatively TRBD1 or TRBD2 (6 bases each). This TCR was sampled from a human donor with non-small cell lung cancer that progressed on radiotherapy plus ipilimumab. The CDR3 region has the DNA TGCGCCAGCAGTGAGTCTGGGGGGCCTTCTAGCACAGATACGCAGTATTTT. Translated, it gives CASSESGGPSSTDTQYF.